What follows is one T cell receptor beta chain and its context. The antigen is unknown. This sample stems from a study of T cells after yellow fever vaccination. Study conclusions and caveats: Shared CD4/CD8 clonotypes were a small share, likely from convergent recombination. The secondary response was weaker but peaked faster, day 5 versus 15.

The ends were cut back, 0 bases at V and 4 bases at J, with 14 bases in the middle. Germline assignment: CDR1 ENHRY and CDR2 SYGVKD. The CDR3 has 16 residues. From the 5' RACE reads, TCRdb called clonotypes with MiXCR, one entry per CDR3 protein. The repertoire consists of approximately 450,000 distinct CDR3 sequences, with around 19% occurring once and the leading ten covering over 15%. The chain carries TRBV10-3 and TRBJ2-3; weak D call: TRBD2 (6 bases). The receptor's source is a man between 18 and 35 years old who received the YFV17D yellow fever vaccine. Sequencing used PBMCs, obtained before the yellow fever booster vaccination. The CDR3 DNA reads TGTGCCATCAGTGAGTCTGGAGGGCAGGGTGCAGATACGCAGTATTTT. Amino acids: CAISESGGQGADTQYF.